These 25 T cell receptor beta chains originate from one sample sequenced in a study of blood T cells in healthy people across ages. A J-beta primer mix and a sample-barcoded 5' primer were used in a second PCR of about 6 to 12 cycles. One entry per CDR3 protein, called by TCRdb with MiXCR from the 5' RACE reads. The sample includes more than 600,000 distinct CDR3 sequences, roughly 25% of them seen just once. These same data were also listed under a study on T cells of mothers and their children.

Sequencing was done on a sample of blood. The source of these receptors is a boy under 18 in good health.

This clonotype was found a few times. CDR3 sequence: CASSLEGYTQYF. The CDR3 DNA is TGTGCCAGCAGTTTGGAAGGGTATACGCAGTATTTT. The chain links TRBV12-3 or TRBV12-4 to TRBJ2-3; D gene ambiguous. Trimming removed 3 bases at V and 7 bases at J, with 8 bases between. The CDR3 runs to 12 residues.

This chain connects TRBV5-6 to TRBJ2-5, with 7 bases fitting TRBD2. The DNA end is a closer match to TRBJ2-7, so the J assignment may be wrong. The CDR3 sequence is 15 residues long. Germline V gene lookup returns CDR1 SGHDT and CDR2 YYEEEE. The CDR3 region is CASSSGRGSFYEQYF. The DNA of the CDR3 is TGTGCCAGCAGCTCGGGGAGGGGTTCCTTCTACGAGCAGTACTTC.

The chain links TRBV6-6 to TRBJ2-5; D possibly corresponds to TRBD2 (5 bases). The V end lost 3 bases, the J end lost 5 bases, and 13 bases lay between the germline ends. Germline CDR1 is MNHNY and CDR2 is SVGAGI (reference sequence). The CDR3 has 14 residues. This chain's CDR3 is CASSYPGVRETQYF. CDR3 nucleotide sequence: TGTGCCAGCAGTTATCCCGGGGTTCGGGAGACCCAGTACTTC.

V and J are TRBV29-1 and TRBJ2-1, with TRBD1 matching over 8 bases. The trim removed 3 bases at V and 6 bases at J, leaving 10 bases unmatched. CDR1 and CDR2 from the germline V gene are SQVTM and ANQGSEA. The CDR3 sequence is 15 residues long. The CDR3 reads CSVESEQGGRNEQFF. For the CDR3, the DNA is TGCAGCGTTGAGTCGGAACAGGGGGGCCGCAATGAGCAGTTCTTC.

V is TRBV29-1 and J is TRBJ2-7, with D possibly being TRBD1 (5 bases). The DNA end is more similar to TRBJ2-5, so the J call may be wrong. This CDR3 spans 13 amino acids. Looked up from germline, CDR1 is SQVTM and CDR2 is ANQGSEA. CDR3 in amino acids: CSVEQGSQETQYF. The CDR3 region has the DNA TGCAGCGTCGAGCAGGGCTCCCAAGAGACCCAGTACTTC.

This clonotype has a handful of counts. One end of the junction varies from germline; a read error may be responsible. The chain uses TRBV10-3 and TRBJ2-7, with 7 bases fitting TRBD1. The CDR3 has 15 amino acids. The germline gives CDR1 ENHRY, CDR2 SYGVKD. The CDR3 is CAISESGTDYYEQCF. CDR3 sequence (DNA): TGTGCCATCAGTGAGTCGGGGACAGACTACTACGAGCAGTGCTTC.

This clonotype was recorded a few times. The chain carries TRBV3-1 and TRBJ2-1; possible D gene TRBD2, 5 bases. Germline assignment: CDR1 LGHDT and CDR2 YNNKEL (reference sequence). The CDR3 extends over 14 amino acids. Trimming stripped 1 base from V and 11 bases from J, with 15 bases between. CDR3 region: CASSQGLGAMQQFF. The CDR3 nucleotides read TGTGCCAGCAGCCAAGGTCTGGGAGCAATGCAGCAGTTCTTC.

This clonotype was recorded a few times. This chain joins TRBV13 and TRBJ2-1; 8 bases line up with TRBD2. The tail of the sequence fits TRBJ2-5 better, so the J call may be wrong. Germline V gene data show CDR1 as PRHDT and CDR2 as FYEKMQ (reference sequence). The CDR3 loop spans 14 amino acids. CDR3 region: CASSASGGWETQYF. The DNA for the CDR3 is TGTGCCAGCAGCGCAAGCGGGGGATGGGAGACCCAGTACTTC.

V gene TRBV10-3 combines with J gene TRBJ2-3; D is uncertain. V lost 2 bases to trimming and J lost 5 bases, with 5 bases between them. From germline, CDR1 is ENHRY and CDR2 SYGVKD. This CDR3 spans 12 amino acids. CDR3 nucleotides: TGTGCCATCAGTGAGGAGAGAGATACGCAGTATTTT. It is translated as CAISEERDTQYF.

The rearrangement uses TRBV6-1 and TRBJ1-4, with D possibly TRBD1 on 5 matching bases. V was shortened by 3 bases and J by 6 bases, with 11 bases between the two germline ends. Germline CDR1 MNHNS, CDR2 SASEGT. The CDR3 loop spans 14 amino acids. CDR3 DNA: TGTGCCAGCAGTGATCAGGGCGCCCATGAAAAACTGTTTTTT. This gives the protein CASSDQGAHEKLFF.

The chain employs TRBV20-1 and TRBJ1-4; D is undetermined. CDR3 length: 13 amino acids. Trimming left V 3 bases short and J 8 bases short, with 13 bases between. Per the germline V gene, CDR1 is DFQATT and CDR2 is SNEGSKA (reference sequence). CDR3 DNA sequence: TGCAGTGCTAGGCTGCTGAACGAAGAAAAACTGTTTTTT. It encodes CSARLLNEEKLFF.

The rearrangement joins TRBV7-3 to TRBJ2-3; 10 bases map to TRBD2. Germline V lookup: CDR1 SGHTA, CDR2 FQGTGA. The CDR3 contains 15 residues. The ends lost 4 bases at V and 2 bases at J; junction bases unmatched: 3. The CDR3 protein is CASSYLAGATDTQYF. In DNA, the CDR3 is TGTGCCAGCAGCTATCTAGCGGGAGCCACAGATACGCAGTATTTT.

This clonotype was observed a few times. The chain joins TRBV5-1 to TRBJ2-5; D might be TRBD2 (5 bases). TRBJ2-1 explains the end of the DNA better; the J call may be wrong. The CDR3 extends over 15 amino acids. CDR1 and CDR2 from the germline V gene are SGHRS and YFSETQ. The chain's CDR3 is CASSLRRGPNNEQFF. The DNA for the CDR3 is TGCGCCAGCAGCTTGAGACGCGGGCCCAACAATGAGCAGTTCTTC.

Only a few counts were recorded for this clonotype. This chain links TRBV4-1 with TRBJ2-1; tentatively, D is TRBD1 (5 bases). CDR1 is MGHRA and CDR2 is YSYEKL in the germline V gene. Trimming took 1 base from V and 4 from J, leaving 14 bases between them. The CDR3 covers 16 residues. In DNA, the CDR3 is TGCGCCAGCAGCCAAGCGGACACTCGCTTTTACAATGAGCAGTTCTTC. Protein: CASSQADTRFYNEQFF.

This clonotype was seen only a few times. The CDR3 reads CASSQAAGTVSEQYF. The CDR3 bases are TGTGCCAGCAGCCAAGCCGCCGGGACAGTCTCCGAGCAGTACTTC. The chain combines TRBV3-1 with TRBJ2-7, with 7 bases aligning to TRBD1. The CDR3 spans 15 residues. The V and J ends lost 1 base and 6 bases, in that order; junction bases with no gene match: 9. Germline V lookup: CDR1 LGHDT, CDR2 YNNKEL (reference sequence).

The J gene is TRBJ2-3, the V gene TRBV4-3; D may correspond to TRBD1 or TRBD2 (5 bases each). Germline CDR1 and CDR2: LGHNA and YSLEER. With 0 bases removed from V and 2 bases from J, the gap between germline ends came to 12 bases. The CDR3 is 16 residues long. CDR3 residues: CASSQDRRGNTDTQYF. The CDR3 DNA sequence: TGCGCCAGCAGCCAAGATCGCCGGGGCAACACAGATACGCAGTATTTT.

This clonotype has more than one count but fewer than ten. The chain employs TRBV12-3 or TRBV12-4 and TRBJ1-2, with D possibly being TRBD1 (6 bases). CDR3 length: 17 amino acids. Trimming shortened V by 7 bases and J by 2 bases, and 23 bases separated the two germline ends. The CDR3: CASTLWARTEGNYGYTF. CDR3 in DNA: TGTGCCAGCACCTTATGGGCTCGGACAGAGGGGAACTATGGCTACACCTTC.

The chain has TRBV20-1 and TRBJ2-1, with D possibly being TRBD1 or TRBD2 (5 bases each). From germline, CDR1 is DFQATT and CDR2 SNEGSKA (reference sequence). Trimming removed 5 bases from V and 2 bases from J, with 13 bases in between. The CDR3 contains 14 residues. For the CDR3, the DNA is TGCAGTGCTTTCGACTGGGACGCCTACAATGAGCAGTTCTTC. The encoded protein is CSAFDWDAYNEQFF.

This clonotype was counted a few times. The genes are TRBV20-1 and TRBJ2-7, with 10 bases aligning to TRBD2. From germline, CDR1 is DFQATT and CDR2 SNEGSKA (reference sequence). V lost 2 bases and J lost 7; bases outside the gene matches: 11. The CDR3 is 15 amino acids. This chain's CDR3 is CSARFSGRNQGEQYF. In DNA form, the CDR3 reads TGCAGTGCTAGATTTAGCGGGAGGAACCAAGGGGAGCAGTACTTC.

This clonotype was observed a handful of times. The rearrangement uses TRBV15 and TRBJ2-7, with 9 bases aligning to TRBD1. The CDR3 loop spans 14 amino acids. Germline V CDR1 and CDR2: LNHNV, YYDKDF (reference sequence). J was trimmed by 6 bases and V by 2 bases; bases with no gene match: 5. CDR3 in amino acids: CATSRRQGVAEQYF. CDR3 DNA sequence: TGTGCCACCAGCAGAAGACAGGGGGTAGCCGAGCAGTACTTC.

V and J are TRBV28 and TRBJ2-5, with 8 bases aligning to TRBD2. Germline CDR1 is MDHEN and CDR2 is SYDVKM. J was trimmed by 3 bases and V by 4 bases; bases with no gene match: 10. The length of the CDR3 is 16 residues. CDR3 in amino acids: CASSSGGRAGEETQYF. CDR3 coding DNA: TGTGCCAGCAGTTCGGGGGGGAGGGCCGGTGAAGAGACCCAGTACTTC.

This clonotype was picked up many times. The rearrangement joins TRBV7-2 to TRBJ1-2, with D uncertain. Trimming left V 3 bases short and J 4 bases short, with 12 bases between. Germline CDR1 SGHTA, CDR2 FQGNSA. The CDR3 is 14 amino acids. CDR3 sequence (DNA): TGTGCCAGCAGCTTGGAACAGACCACCTATGGCTACACCTTC. It specifies CASSLEQTTYGYTF. Complete variable domain (other parts from reference TRBV7-2 and TRBJ1-2): GAGVSQSPSNKVTEKGKDVELRCDPISGHTALYWYRQSLGQGLEFLIYFQGNSAPDKSGLPSDRFSAERTGGSVSTLTIQRTQQEDSAVYLCASSLEQTTYGYTFGSGTRLTVV.

The chain joins TRBV20-1 to TRBJ2-1; TRBD1 or TRBD2 may be the D gene (5 bases each). The V end was cut by 3 bases, the J end by 15 bases, with 21 bases between. Germline V gene sequence: CDR1 DFQATT, CDR2 SNEGSKA (reference sequence). The CDR3 has 13 amino acids. CDR3 DNA sequence: TGCAGTGCTAGGAACGAGGGGATTTCCGTTCGGTTCTTC. Translated, it gives CSARNEGISVRFF.

Concerning this clonotype itself: The CDR3 ends on some other residue instead of the conserved phenylalanine or tryptophan, so this is likely a read error. The chain links TRBV10-2 to TRBJ2-1, with a weak D call TRBD2 (6 bases). CDR3 length: 14 amino acids. Germline V gene sequence: CDR1 WSHSY, CDR2 SAAADI. V was trimmed by 8 bases and J by 8 bases, leaving 19 bases between them. CDR3 DNA: TGCGCCAGCTGTCAGACTAGGGGTAAAGATGAGCAGTTCCTC. Translating it yields CASCQTRGKDEQFL.

The chain couples TRBV13 to TRBJ2-7; 13 bases match TRBD2. The J call may be incorrect, as the DNA end agrees better with TRBJ2-5. In germline, CDR1 is PRHDT, CDR2 FYEKMQ (reference sequence). CDR3 length equals 17 residues. The CDR3 loop is CASSFGLAGARQETQYF. In DNA form, the CDR3 reads TGTGCCAGCAGCTTCGGACTAGCGGGGGCCCGACAAGAGACCCAGTACTTC.